The 4 T cell receptor beta chains below were found in one sample sequenced in a study of chronic HIV infection and antiretroviral therapy. Via MiXCR, TCRdb re-called the 5' RACE reads, giving one row per CDR3 protein. Here the sample spans roughly 48,000 distinct CDR3 sequences, under 20% being singletons. Material for sequencing was peripheral blood. The receptors originated from an adult who had HIV and had not received antiretroviral therapy, or was an uninfected healthy control (not recorded which).

The chain recombines TRBV6-5 with TRBJ1-5; the D is unclear. Germline assignment: CDR1 MNHEY and CDR2 SVGAGI. V shed 5 bases and J shed 3 bases, with 14 bases lying between them. The CDR3 contains 15 residues. CDR3 sequence reads: CASSPLGTDNQPQHF. CDR3 nucleotides: TGTGCCAGCAGTCCCCTCGGAACAGACAATCAGCCCCAGCATTTT.

The CDR3 coding sequence is TGTGCCAGCAGTTTATTGCAGGGGGCGAAGTTCTTC. Translated, it gives CASSLLQGAKFF. The V and J genes are TRBV28 and TRBJ2-1; TRBD1 matches at 8 bases. Germline lookup yields CDR1 MDHEN and CDR2 SYDVKM. The J segment lost 14 bases and the V segment lost 1 base, leaving 4 bases of the junction unmatched. The CDR3 is 12 amino acids.

The V and J genes are TRBV9 and TRBJ2-3; tentatively, D is TRBD1 or TRBD2 (5 bases each). The CDR3 runs 14 residues. The germline V and J ends were trimmed by 0 bases and 2 bases, with 7 bases remaining between them. Germline CDR1 SGDLS, CDR2 YYNGEE. For the CDR3, the DNA is TGTGCCAGCAGCGTAGTTGGGACCACAGATACGCAGTATTTT. Translation: CASSVVGTTDTQYF.

The gene calls are TRBV3-1 and TRBJ1-1, with D perhaps TRBD1 (5 bases). Germline CDR1 reads LGHDT; CDR2 reads YNNKEL (reference sequence). The CDR3 totals 14 residues. V lost 7 bases and J lost 2, with 14 bases in between. The CDR3 here is CASTPRDSNTEAFF. CDR3 nucleotides: TGTGCCAGCACTCCCCGGGACTCAAACACTGAAGCTTTCTTT.